The present T cell receptor (beta chain) was sequenced within a study of spatial heterogeneity in lung cancer. The CDR3 sequence is 15 residues long. The germline V gene encodes CDR1 SGHRS and CDR2 YFSETQ. Germline trimming cut 4 bases from V and 4 bases from J; bases unmatched to any gene: 9. The time point: sample taken at primary tumor resection. TCRdb redid the calling of the 5' RACE reads with MiXCR, one entry per CDR3 protein. The sample consists of 35,000 to 55,000 distinct CDR3 sequences, approximately 13% of them appearing once. The sequenced sample was PBMCs, obtained at surgery. This clonotype was sampled from a male donor with early-stage non-small cell lung cancer. The rearrangement uses TRBV5-1 and TRBJ2-7; 9 bases fit TRBD2. The CDR3 nucleotides read TGCGCCAGCAGCGGAGCGGGGGGAACCTATTACGAGCAGTACTTC. As protein: CASSGAGGTYYEQYF.